The 26 T cell receptor beta chains below were found in one sample sequenced in a study of cytomegalovirus exposure and HLA in healthy donors. PCR employed 60 Vbeta and 13 Jbeta primers. Profiling relied on immunoSEQ multiplex PCR, and the TCRdb table lists in-frame clones only, not all of them. The sample lists 140,000 to 150,000 clones, 76% occurring once. Material for sequencing was PBMCs. Receptors originate from a woman aged 40 to 50 in good health and CMV-seronegative.

This rearrangement joins TRBV5-1 to TRBJ1-2; no clear D. V shed 5 bases and J shed 0 bases, with 8 bases lying between them. This CDR3 contains 13 residues. Looked up from germline, CDR1 is SGHRS and CDR2 is YFSETQ. The CDR3 protein is CASSHGPNYGYTF. For the CDR3, the DNA is TGCGCCAGCAGTCACGGTCCTAACTATGGCTACACCTTC.

The genes are TRBV15 and TRBJ1-6; weak D call: TRBD1 (6 bases). The V and J ends lost 10 bases and 7 bases respectively, with 14 bases between them. Germline V gene sequence: CDR1 LNHNV, CDR2 YYDKDF (reference sequence). The length of the CDR3 is 13 residues. This CDR3 is CASGQSSNSPLHF. The CDR3 bases are TGTGCCAGCGGACAGTCGAGCAATTCACCCCTCCACTTT.

The chain recombines TRBV19 with TRBJ1-1; 8 bases map to TRBD1. Germline V gives CDR1 LNHDA, CDR2 SQIVND (reference sequence). The CDR3 totals 15 residues. Unmatched junction bases numbered 10, after V lost 5 bases and J lost 5 bases. Here the CDR3 DNA reads TGTGCCAGTAGTGCCGGACAGGGTGGTTGGACTGAAGCTTTCTTT. It specifies CASSAGQGGWTEAFF.

The chain is built from TRBV30 and TRBJ2-3, with D perhaps TRBD2 (5 bases). This CDR3 contains 19 residues. The V gene lost 3 bases and the J gene lost 3 bases, with 28 bases spanning the gap. CDR1 GTSNPN and CDR2 SVGIG come from the germline V gene (reference sequence). The CDR3 loop reads CAWRSIPPATIRNTDTQYF. CDR3 nucleotides: TGTGCCTGGAGATCCATACCCCCAGCGACTATCAGGAATACAGATACGCAGTATTTT.

The rearrangement uses TRBV19 and TRBJ1-1; D gene unclear. The CDR3 has 11 amino acids. Germline-derived CDR1 and CDR2 are LNHDA and SQIVND (reference sequence). V dropped 4 bases and J dropped 4 bases, with 4 bases sitting between them. The CDR3 coding sequence is TGTGCCAGTAGTACGGGCACTGAAGCTTTCTTT. The encoded protein is CASSTGTEAFF.

The chain couples TRBV7-9 to TRBJ1-5; D uncertain. V lost 3 bases, J lost 4 bases, and 7 bases lay in between. CDR1 SEHNR and CDR2 FQNEAQ come from the germline V gene (reference sequence). CDR3 length: 13 residues. In DNA form, the CDR3 reads TGTGCCAGCAGCTTGAGGGTTAATCAGCCCCAGCATTTT. Protein product: CASSLRVNQPQHF.

This clone was detected a few times. This chain links TRBV4-1 with TRBJ2-1; 7 bases map to TRBD2. Trimming took 0 bases from V and 4 from J; bases not matched to a gene: 6. From germline, CDR1 is MGHRA and CDR2 YSYEKL. The CDR3 has 16 amino acids. The CDR3 DNA follows: TGCGCCAGCAGCCAAGATCAGGCTAGCGGATACAATGAGCAGTTCTTC. Translation gives CASSQDQASGYNEQFF.

CDR3 residues: CASTGRGSDEAFF. The CDR3 bases are TGTGCCAGCACGGGCAGGGGGTCCGATGAAGCTTTCTTT. The V and J genes are TRBV6-1 and TRBJ1-1, with 7 bases aligning to TRBD1. The V gene's germline CDR1 is MNHNS and CDR2 SASEGT. CDR3 size: 13 residues. Trimming at V came to 7 bases and at J to 7 bases, leaving 9 bases not matched to a gene.

This clone was observed a single time. The gene calls are TRBV2 and TRBJ1-1; D is unresolved. The CDR3 loop spans 13 amino acids. Germline lookup yields CDR1 SNHLY and CDR2 FYNNEI. The V and J ends lost 6 bases and 0 bases respectively, with 8 bases between them. The CDR3 loop is CASRALMNTEAFF. The CDR3 DNA sequence: TGTGCCAGCAGGGCCCTTATGAACACTGAAGCTTTCTTT.

The chain combines TRBV11-3 with TRBJ1-5; TRBD1 agrees at 7 bases. The CDR3 spans 12 residues. Looked up from germline, CDR1 is SGHNT and CDR2 is YENEEA. Trimming cost V 5 bases and J 16 bases; bases outside gene matches: 11. CDR3 DNA sequence: TGTGCCAGCAGCCCAACAGGGGCGCAAGGACATTTT. Protein: CASSPTGAQGHF.

Here the CDR3 DNA reads TGCAGCGTTGACGCCGGGGAGCTGTTTTTT. It translates to CSVDAGELFF. The chain combines TRBV29-1 with TRBJ2-2, with D hard to call. The CDR3 consists of 10 residues. Between the trimmed V and J ends, which lost 3 bases and 6 bases, there was a span of 2 bases. Germline CDR1 SQVTM, CDR2 ANQGSEA.

This rearrangement joins TRBV7-9 to TRBJ2-7, with D possibly matching TRBD1 (6 bases). Trimming shortened V by 5 bases and J by 0 bases, and 14 bases separated the two germline ends. CDR1 and CDR2 (germline): SEHNR, FQNEAQ (reference sequence). The CDR3 extends over 15 amino acids. The CDR3 DNA sequence: TGTGCCAGCAGCCCCTCGAGGGGGAGCTCCTACGAGCAGTACTTC. This translates into CASSPSRGSSYEQYF. The variable domain in full, completed from reference TRBV7-9 and TRBJ2-7, reads DTGVSQNPRHKITKRGQNVTFRCDPISEHNRLYWYRQTLGQGPEFLTYFQNEAQLEKSRLLSDRFSAERPKGSFSTLEIQRTEQGDSAMYLCASSPSRGSSYEQYFGPGTRLTVT.

V gene TRBV5-1 combines with J gene TRBJ2-4; D possibly corresponds to TRBD2 (5 bases). From germline, CDR1 is SGHRS and CDR2 YFSETQ. Trimming removed 4 bases from V and 6 bases from J, with 14 bases in between. This CDR3 has 14 amino acids. CDR3 amino acids: CASSPHGDGNIQYF. The CDR3 nucleotides are TGCGCCAGCAGCCCCCACGGGGATGGAAACATTCAGTACTTC.

The V and J genes are TRBV6-1 and TRBJ1-5, with a possible D match to TRBD1 (6 bases). Germline assignment: CDR1 MNHNS and CDR2 SASEGT. This CDR3 has 17 residues. V was cut by 3 bases and J by 3 bases, with 18 bases left in between. The CDR3 DNA reads as TGTGCCAGCAGTGAGTTTCAAGCCGGACAGCTCAATCAGCCCCAGCATTTT. Translating gives CASSEFQAGQLNQPQHF.

The chain combines TRBV28 with TRBJ2-1, with 9 nucleotides matching TRBD1. Trimming took 6 bases from V and 1 from J; bases not matched to a gene: 10. The CDR3 runs to 17 residues. From germline, CDR1 is MDHEN and CDR2 SYDVKM. In DNA, the CDR3 is TGTGCCAGCAGCGAACAGGGGGCTCTGAGTTCCTACAATGAGCAGTTCTTC. It is translated as CASSEQGALSSYNEQFF.

J is TRBJ2-1 and V is TRBV7-9, with D perhaps matching TRBD1 (5 bases). Germline V lookup: CDR1 SEHNR, CDR2 FQNEAQ (reference sequence). V was cut by 0 bases and J by 2 bases, with 11 bases left in between. The CDR3 consists of 16 residues. Here the CDR3 reads CASSLALRAPYNEQFF. In DNA form, the CDR3 reads TGTGCCAGCAGCTTAGCGCTCAGGGCCCCCTACAATGAGCAGTTCTTC.

This clone showed up just once. The chain combines TRBV7-8 with TRBJ2-7; the D gene is possibly TRBD2 (6 bases). Germline CDR1 SGHVS, CDR2 FQNEAQ. The V gene lost 1 base and the J gene lost 0 bases, with 10 bases spanning the gap. The CDR3 runs to 15 residues. CDR3 sequence: CASSLGMGLSYEQYF. Written as DNA, the CDR3 is TGTGCCAGCAGCTTAGGGATGGGACTCTCCTACGAGCAGTACTTC. Supplemented by reference TRBV7-8 and TRBJ2-7, the full variable domain reads GAGVSQSPRYKVAKRGQDVALRCDPISGHVSLFWYQQALGQGPEFLTYFQNEAQLDKSGLPSDRFFAERPEGSVSTLKIQRTQQEDSAVYLCASSLGMGLSYEQYFGPGTRLTVT.

The chain employs TRBV5-1 and TRBJ2-1; 12 nucleotides line up with TRBD2. The CDR3 extends over 18 amino acids. Germline values: CDR1 SGHRS, CDR2 YFSETQ. V gave up 0 bases and J gave up 4 bases; unmatched junction bases: 8. Here the CDR3 DNA reads TGCGCCAGCAGCTTGGATTTGGTACTAGCGGGAGGTTACAATGAGCAGTTCTTC. It translates to CASSLDLVLAGGYNEQFF. Full variable domain (outside the CDR3, taken from reference TRBV5-1 and TRBJ2-1): KAGVTQTPRYLIKTRGQQVTLSCSPISGHRSVSWYQQTPGQGLQFLFEYFSETQRNKGNFPGRFSGRQFSNSRSEMNVSTLELGDSALYLCASSLDLVLAGGYNEQFFGPGTRLTVL.

This rearrangement joins TRBV10-3 to TRBJ2-2; 9 bases agree with TRBD1. CDR1 is ENHRY and CDR2 is SYGVKD in the germline V gene. The ends lost 6 bases at V and 7 bases at J; junction bases unmatched: 9. The CDR3 loop spans 15 amino acids. The CDR3 protein is CAISTNRGQGGELFF. The CDR3 bases are TGTGCCATCAGCACTAACAGGGGGCAGGGCGGGGAGCTGTTTTTT.

The chain has TRBV2 and TRBJ2-7; 7 nucleotides align to TRBD1. Germline-derived CDR1 and CDR2 are SNHLY and FYNNEI. With 7 bases clipped from V and 3 bases from J, the junction kept 9 bases outside the gene matches. The CDR3 has 14 amino acids. Here the CDR3 reads CASNLQGPSYEQYF. The CDR3 DNA is TGTGCCAGCAATCTACAGGGGCCGAGCTACGAGCAGTACTTC.

The V gene is TRBV14, the J gene TRBJ2-5; 7 bases map to TRBD1. Losses at the gene ends were 5 bases for V and 5 bases for J; bases not matched to a gene: 8. CDR1 is SGHDN, CDR2 FVKESK, per germline. The CDR3 is 14 residues long. The CDR3 DNA follows: TGTGCCAGCAGCTACTTGACAGGGTGGGAGACCCAGTACTTC. Translating it yields CASSYLTGWETQYF.

V gene TRBV5-1 combines with J gene TRBJ2-1; the D is unclear. The CDR3 is 15 amino acids. V lost 5 bases and J 2 bases, leaving 14 bases between the germline ends. Germline CDR1 is SGHRS and CDR2 is YFSETQ. CDR3 region: CASRELAETYNEQFF. In nucleotides, the CDR3 is TGCGCCAGCAGGGAATTAGCCGAAACCTACAATGAGCAGTTCTTC.

The gene calls are TRBV9 and TRBJ2-7, with 12 bases identical to TRBD2. The CDR3 runs to 15 residues. Losses at the gene ends were 4 bases for V and 3 bases for J; bases not matched to a gene: 5. From germline, CDR1 is SGDLS and CDR2 YYNGEE. CDR3 loop: CASSPRLAGDYEQYF. The CDR3 DNA reads as TGTGCCAGCAGCCCGCGACTAGCGGGGGACTACGAGCAGTACTTC.

The chain has TRBV5-1 and TRBJ2-3; 9 bases line up with TRBD1. Germline V gives CDR1 SGHRS, CDR2 YFSETQ. The CDR3 length is 16 residues. Germline trimming cut 0 bases from V and 2 bases from J; bases unmatched to any gene: 4. CDR3 in DNA: TGCGCCAGCAGCTTGGGGGACAGGGCACACACAGATACGCAGTATTTT. Encoded protein: CASSLGDRAHTDTQYF.

The gene calls are TRBV30 and TRBJ1-5; 8 bases are a match to TRBD1. The junction had 8 bases not matched to a gene; V was cut back by 7 bases and J by 3 bases. The CDR3 is made up of 14 amino acids. Germline CDR1 and CDR2: GTSNPN and SVGIG (reference sequence). CDR3 DNA sequence: TGTGCCTACGGACAGGGCCGAAACAATCAGCCCCAGCATTTT. Amino acids: CAYGQGRNNQPQHF.

The chain couples TRBV7-2 to TRBJ2-3, with 13 bases aligning to TRBD2. The CDR3 has 16 amino acids. The V and J ends lost 6 bases and 3 bases, in that order; junction bases with no gene match: 6. The V gene's germline CDR1 is SGHTA and CDR2 FQGNSA. The CDR3 protein is CASRWTSGSRTDTQYF. The DNA of the CDR3 is TGTGCCAGCAGGTGGACTAGCGGGAGTAGGACAGATACGCAGTATTTT.